This TCR beta chain was found in a study of T cells in Graves' hyperthyroidism and ophthalmopathy. Study-level background: At the time of initial diagnosis and before any treatment, peripheral blood was collected.

Amplified TCR beta CDR3 regions derived from RNA transcripts. Initially, a first-round RT-PCR of the TCR CDR3 employed the HTBI primer set. TCRdb processed the multiplex PCR reads anew with MiXCR; each CDR3 protein has one entry. The sample lists some 440,000 distinct CDR3 sequences, 15% to 18% occurring once. Study-level results: Blood held most thyroid clonotypes expanded above 0.001 frequency.

The length of the CDR3 is 13 residues. CDR1 is SNHLY and CDR2 is FYNNEI in the germline V gene. The V segment lost 7 bases and the J segment 5 bases; nucleotides outside the gene matches: 7. Details on this clonotype: Its antigen is unidentified.

The clonotype was recovered from a woman younger than 35 with Graves' hyperthyroidism. The specimen sequenced was blood. The chain joins TRBV2 to TRBJ2-5, with 7 nucleotides matching TRBD1. The CDR3 reads CASTSTGFETQYF. DNA for the CDR3: TGTGCCAGCACCTCGACAGGGTTCGAGACCCAGTACTTC.